The clone carrying this TCR beta chain was detected only a few times. Its cognate antigen is unknown. Germline V gives CDR1 SGHTA, CDR2 FQGNSA. The CDR3 is 11 residues long. Deletions cut 5 bases from V and 8 bases from J, with 9 bases between. The data are from a study of beta chain features in type 1 diabetes. The study's findings and limits: All four CD4+ subsets of Type 1 diabetes patients contained TCRB CDR3s that were moderately but significantly shorter.

TCRB transcripts that were expressed got sequenced, as all of the isolated RNA had been reverse transcribed. The average output of naive, central memory and regulatory T cell samples was millions of reads. The repertoire was sequenced with immunoSEQ multiplex PCR; TCRdb's copy has only in-frame clones and lacks some. The repertoire consists of 640,000 or so clones, with under 15% occurring once and the leading ten covering about 0.02%. Each of the CD4+ naive, central memory, regulatory and stem cell-like memory populations was sorted via CD45RO/CCR7/CD25/CD127/CD95/CD27. This TCR was recovered from a man aged 18 to 29 with type 1 diabetes. V usage is TRBV7-2 and J usage is TRBJ1-1; no firm D call. Material for sequencing was naive CD4+ T cells from blood. This CDR3 reads CASSNWSEAFF. The DNA of the CDR3 is TGTGCCAGCAGCAATTGGTCGGAAGCTTTCTTT. Looking up the rest from reference TRBV7-2 and TRBJ1-1 gives the full variable domain: GAGVSQSPSNKVTEKGKDVELRCDPISGHTALYWYRQSLGQGLEFLIYFQGNSAPDKSGLPSDRFSAERTGGSVSTLTIQRTQQEDSAVYLCASSNWSEAFFGQGTRLTVV.